This entry lists 12 T cell receptor beta chains sequenced from one sample in a study of shared T cell receptors in the human thymus (dated by TCRdb to the early 2020s). The library was obtained by the immunoSEQ multiplex PCR assay. Here the immuneACCESS table is served through TCRdb, limited to in-frame sequences with V and J called. Missing clones are a known gap in these copies; in checked studies unresolved V genes cover under half, and the rest lacks a known reason. The sample contains over 65,000 clones, about 95% of them found a single time. The ten largest account for 0.033% of the sample. Specimen: thymocytes. These receptors all come from a human donor.

The chain joins TRBV28 to TRBJ1-5; a weak D match, TRBD1 (6 bases). V was pared by 0 bases and J by 3 bases, with 18 bases between. The CDR3 is made up of 18 amino acids. The germline V gene encodes CDR1 MDHEN and CDR2 SYDVKM. CDR3 sequence reads: CASSLWTGQRTVNQPQHF. The CDR3 region has the DNA TGTGCCAGCAGTTTATGGACCGGACAGCGAACCGTCAATCAGCCCCAGCATTTT.

The chain combines TRBV4-1 with TRBJ1-1; D is perhaps TRBD1 (6 bases). Germline loops: CDR1 MGHRA, CDR2 YSYEKL. V dropped 4 bases and J dropped 3 bases, with 21 bases sitting between them. This CDR3 contains 17 residues. The CDR3 sequence: CASSPTGTTGADTEAFF. The CDR3 coding sequence is TGCGCCAGCAGCCCCACGGGGACAACGGGAGCGGACACTGAAGCTTTCTTT.

The CDR3 nucleotides read TGTGCCACCAGCAGAGAACCCTATCCCGCACTGAACACTGAAGCTTTCTTT. This gives the protein CATSREPYPALNTEAFF. The chain couples TRBV15 to TRBJ1-1; no firm D call. CDR1 is LNHNV, CDR2 YYDKDF, per germline (reference sequence). The CDR3 contains 17 residues. V was clipped by 0 bases and J by 0 bases, with 14 bases between them. Complete variable domain (other parts from reference TRBV15 and TRBJ1-1): DAMVIQNPRYQVTQFGKPVTLSCSQTLNHNVMYWYQQKSSQAPKLLFHYYDKDFNNEADTPDNFQSRRPNTSFCFLDIRSPGLGDTAMYLCATSREPYPALNTEAFFGQGTRLTVV.

The V call is TRBV5-1, the J call TRBJ1-6; the D is unclear. V gave up 3 bases and J gave up 5 bases, with 9 bases separating them. The CDR3 is made up of 14 amino acids. Germline-derived CDR1 and CDR2 are SGHRS and YFSETQ. This chain's CDR3 is CASSCDSHNSPLHF. The CDR3 nucleotides read TGCGCCAGCAGCTGCGACTCTCATAATTCACCCCTCCACTTT.

The V call is TRBV4-1, the J call TRBJ1-2; D unresolved. Trimming took 1 base from V and 6 from J, leaving 6 bases between them. Germline V gives CDR1 MGHRA, CDR2 YSYEKL. CDR3 length: 12 amino acids. The CDR3 spells CASSQVRDGYTF. DNA of the CDR3: TGCGCCAGCAGCCAAGTACGGGATGGCTACACCTTC.

The CDR3: CASSQAHWTGHNSPLHF. Here the CDR3 DNA reads TGCGCCAGCAGCCAGGCACACTGGACAGGGCACAATTCACCCCTCCACTTT. This sequence joins TRBV4-3 and TRBJ1-6, with TRBD1 matching over 8 bases. Germline lookup yields CDR1 LGHNA and CDR2 YSLEER. Unmatched junction bases numbered 11, after V lost 3 bases and J lost 7 bases. The CDR3 contains 17 residues.

The V gene is TRBV5-4, the J gene TRBJ1-1, with TRBD1 matching 8 bases. Germline V gene data show CDR1 as SGHNT and CDR2 as YYREEE (reference sequence). The CDR3 totals 13 residues. Trimming at V came to 5 bases and at J to 7 bases, leaving 7 bases not matched to a gene. The DNA of the CDR3 is TGTGCCAGCAGATTTGACAGGGGAAATGAAGCTTTCTTT. Translating gives CASRFDRGNEAFF.

In its sample, this clone was seen once. The gene calls are TRBV19 and TRBJ1-1, with D hard to call. Germline CDR1 and CDR2: LNHDA and SQIVND (reference sequence). The CDR3 contains 18 residues. V gave up 2 bases and J gave up 0 bases, with 19 bases separating them. The CDR3 reads CASSIMVGAIKMNTEAFF. CDR3 bases: TGTGCCAGTAGTATAATGGTAGGAGCTATTAAGATGAACACTGAAGCTTTCTTT.

This clone occurred once. The V gene is TRBV7-2, the J gene TRBJ2-5; D not certain. This CDR3 is 11 amino acids long. Trimming pared 5 bases from V and 7 bases from J, leaving 8 bases between. Germline loops: CDR1 SGHTA, CDR2 FQGNSA. CDR3 nucleotides: TGTGCCAGCAGCCGTGTCGGGACCCAGTACTTC. This sequence encodes CASSRVGTQYF.

The chain couples TRBV11-2 to TRBJ2-7; 9 bases map to TRBD1. The germline gives CDR1 SGHAT, CDR2 FQNNGV. V shed 5 bases, J shed 2 bases, and the junction held 16 bases outside the gene matches. The CDR3 extends over 18 amino acids. CDR3 residues: CASSRGQGPLSWAYEQYF. In nucleotides, the CDR3 is TGTGCCAGCAGCCGAGGACAGGGGCCGCTTAGCTGGGCCTACGAGCAGTACTTC. Full variable domain (remainder filled in from reference TRBV11-2 and TRBJ2-7): EAGVAQSPRYKIIEKRQSVAFWCNPISGHATLYWYQQILGQGPKLLIQFQNNGVVDDSQLPKDRFSAERLKGVDSTLKIQPAKLEDSAVYLCASSRGQGPLSWAYEQYFGPGTRLTVT.

The V and J genes are TRBV18 and TRBJ1-6, with D tentatively TRBD1 (6 bases). CDR1 is KGHSH and CDR2 is LQKENI in the germline V gene. The CDR3 length is 16 residues. V was trimmed by 6 bases and J by 6 bases, leaving 18 bases between them. This CDR3 is CASSHGRDKFNSPLHF. In nucleotides, the CDR3 is TGTGCCAGCTCGCACGGAAGGGACAAATTTAATTCACCCCTCCACTTT.

This clone was recorded once. The chain has TRBV6-6 and TRBJ1-2; TRBD1 might be the D (5 bases). CDR3 length: 14 amino acids. The germline gives CDR1 MNHNY, CDR2 SVGAGI (reference sequence). The germline V and J ends were trimmed by 0 bases and 4 bases, with 9 bases remaining between them. CDR3 in DNA: TGTGCCAGCAGTTACTCGGAGGGGTCCTATGGCTACACCTTC. Its protein is CASSYSEGSYGYTF.